This TCR beta chain was captured by sequencing in a study of graft-versus-host responses after intestinal transplantation. General study points: Within allografts, high graft-versus-host to host-versus-graft clonal ratios were seen among patients with graft-donor T cell macrochimerism.

Concerning this clone itself: What it binds is not known.

This CDR3 has 15 amino acids. Trimming stripped 6 bases from V and 7 bases from J, with 19 bases between. Looked up from germline, CDR1 is LNHDA and CDR2 is SQIVND (reference sequence). Assay used: immunoSEQ multiplex PCR; TCRdb lists only in-frame clones, some missing. Of under 25,000 clones listed, around 80% are singletons. This sequence joins TRBV19 and TRBJ2-1; D is possibly TRBD2 (5 bases). The clonotype comes from a human donor who was the organ donor for an intestinal transplant. The specimen was unstimulated CD8+ T cells sorted from spleen or lymph node cells, collected before transplant. CDR3 coding DNA: TGTGCCAGTAGCCCCCTAGCAGCGGCCCCTAATGAGCAGTTCTTC. It translates to CASSPLAAAPNEQFF.